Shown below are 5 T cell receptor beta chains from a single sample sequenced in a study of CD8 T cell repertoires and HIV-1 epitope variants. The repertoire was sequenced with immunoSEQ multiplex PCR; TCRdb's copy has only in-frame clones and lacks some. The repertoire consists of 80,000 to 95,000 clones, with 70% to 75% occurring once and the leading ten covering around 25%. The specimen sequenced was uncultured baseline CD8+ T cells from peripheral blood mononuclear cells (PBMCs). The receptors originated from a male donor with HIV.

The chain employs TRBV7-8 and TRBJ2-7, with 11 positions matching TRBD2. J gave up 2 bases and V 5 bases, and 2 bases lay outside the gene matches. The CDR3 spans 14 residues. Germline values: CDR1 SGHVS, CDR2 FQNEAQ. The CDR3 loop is CASSSSGGAYEQYF. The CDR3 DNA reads TGTGCCAGCAGCAGTAGCGGGGGGGCCTACGAGCAGTACTTC.

The CDR3 nucleotides read TGTGCCAGCAGCTTCTCGACTAGCGGGGGGGAATACGAGCAGTACTTC. The encoded protein is CASSFSTSGGEYEQYF. The chain combines TRBV7-2 with TRBJ2-7, with 14 positions matching TRBD2. Per the germline V gene, CDR1 is SGHTA and CDR2 is FQGNSA. This CDR3 has 16 amino acids. V shed 3 bases, J shed 4 bases, and the junction held 5 bases outside the gene matches.

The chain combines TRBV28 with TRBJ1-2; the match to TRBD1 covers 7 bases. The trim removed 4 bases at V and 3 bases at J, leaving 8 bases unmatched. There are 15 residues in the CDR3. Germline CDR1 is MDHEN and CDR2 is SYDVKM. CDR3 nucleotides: TGTGCCAGCAGTTGGCCCGACAGGGCTTACTATGGCTACACCTTC. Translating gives CASSWPDRAYYGYTF.

This CDR3 reads CASSSADRGLDSNQPQHF. CDR3 coding DNA: TGTGCCAGCAGCTCTGCCGACAGGGGGCTAGATAGCAATCAGCCCCAGCATTTT. V and J are TRBV7-9 and TRBJ1-5; 10 bases align to TRBD1. CDR1 is SEHNR, CDR2 FQNEAQ, per germline (reference sequence). The trim removed 4 bases at V and 0 bases at J, leaving 9 bases unmatched. This CDR3 region has 18 residues. The full variable domain, with the rest looked up from reference TRBV7-9 and TRBJ1-5, is DTGVSQNPRHKITKRGQNVTFRCDPISEHNRLYWYRQTLGQGPEFLTYFQNEAQLEKSRLLSDRFSAERPKGSFSTLEIQRTEQGDSAMYLCASSSADRGLDSNQPQHFGDGTRLSIL.

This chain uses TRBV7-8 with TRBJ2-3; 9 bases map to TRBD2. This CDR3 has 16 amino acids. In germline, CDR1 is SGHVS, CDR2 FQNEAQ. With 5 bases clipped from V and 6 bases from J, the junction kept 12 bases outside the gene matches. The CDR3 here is CASSRLEAGGLDTQYF. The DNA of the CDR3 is TGTGCCAGCAGCCGACTCGAAGCGGGGGGATTGGATACGCAGTATTTT.